This T cell receptor beta chain was captured by sequencing in a study of T cells after yellow fever vaccination. A 5'RACE template-switching step, the method used to make TCR cDNA, added a universal primer site and UMIs. TCRdb re-analysed the 5' RACE reads in MiXCR, keeping a single row per CDR3 protein. The profile shows 300,000 to 400,000 distinct CDR3 sequences, around 12% of them singletons. Germline V gives CDR1 SQVTM, CDR2 ANQGSEA. The CDR3 is 12 amino acids. V lost 6 bases and J 1 base, leaving 9 bases between the germline ends. V usage is TRBV29-1 and J usage is TRBJ1-1; D gene unclear. Material: CD4+ T cells sorted from PBMCs, obtained 15 days after the yellow fever booster vaccination. The origin of this receptor is a man between 18 and 35 years old who received the YFV17D yellow fever vaccine. In DNA, the CDR3 is TGCAGCGTAAATCGGGGGAACACTGAAGCTTTCTTT. Protein sequence: CSVNRGNTEAFF.